This paragraph reports one TCR beta chain. The antigen is unknown. Peripheral blood genomic DNA, not sorted cells or RNA, was the template. From germline, CDR1 is SGHDT and CDR2 YYEEEE. V was pared by 6 bases and J by 4 bases, with 18 bases of the junction left unmatched. The CDR3 runs 18 residues. The data stem from a study of T cell repertoires in aging, cancer and after chemotherapy. Study context: Six age groups, ranging from 30 or younger to 70 or older, included the donors. The whole study produced a dataset of several million TCR reads. Findings and caveats of the study: These repertoire data do not allow conclusions about immunological memory after chemotherapy. In each cancer cohort, median generation probability increased across chemotherapy, suggesting thymic output rebounded.

Rearranged V-D-J TRB sequences were amplified with a mixed TRB-A/B primer pool. TCRdb processed the multiplex PCR reads anew with MiXCR; each CDR3 protein has one entry. Among some 1,200 distinct CDR3 sequences, 20% to 30% were seen once, and the ten largest hold about 80%. V and J are TRBV5-6 and TRBJ2-2; 7 bases are shared with TRBD2. This clonotype originated in a human donor with a blood cancer. Sequencing input: blood. The CDR3 spells CASTPMARRGGSTGELFF. As DNA, the CDR3 is TGTGCCAGCACCCCTATGGCCAGACGGGGCGGGAGCACCGGGGAGCTGTTTTTT.